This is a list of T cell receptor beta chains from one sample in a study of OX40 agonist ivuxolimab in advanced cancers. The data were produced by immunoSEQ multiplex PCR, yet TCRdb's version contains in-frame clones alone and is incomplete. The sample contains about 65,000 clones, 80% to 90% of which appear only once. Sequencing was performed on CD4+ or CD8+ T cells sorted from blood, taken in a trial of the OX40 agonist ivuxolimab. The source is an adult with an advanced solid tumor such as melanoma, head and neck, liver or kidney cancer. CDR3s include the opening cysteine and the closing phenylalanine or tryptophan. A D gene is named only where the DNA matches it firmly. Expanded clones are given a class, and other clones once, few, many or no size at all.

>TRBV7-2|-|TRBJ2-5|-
CASSLQLRGEQYF
TGTGCCAGCAGCTTACAGCTTCGAGGGGAGCAGTACTTC
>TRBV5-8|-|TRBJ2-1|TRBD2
CARTGGTWGEQFF
TGTGCCCGAACGGGAGGTACGTGGGGTGAGCAGTTCTTC
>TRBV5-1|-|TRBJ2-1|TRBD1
CASRGQGASSSYNEQFF
TGCGCCAGCAGAGGACAGGGCGCGAGTAGCTCCTACAATGAGCAGTTCTTC
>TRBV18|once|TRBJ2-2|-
CASSPSGELFF
TGTGCCAGCTCACCATCCGGGGAGCTGTTTTTT
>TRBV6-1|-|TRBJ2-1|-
CASSEAGWDEQFF
TGTGCCAGCAGTGAAGCGGGCTGGGATGAGCAGTTCTTC
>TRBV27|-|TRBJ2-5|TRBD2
CASSPRLAGDETQYF
TGTGCCAGCAGTCCGAGACTAGCGGGAGACGAGACCCAGTACTTC
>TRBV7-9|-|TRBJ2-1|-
CASSLAAAAPQVF
TGTGCCAGCAGCTTAGCCGCGGCTGCTCCCCAGGTCTTC
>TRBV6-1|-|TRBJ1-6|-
CASGLRTLDSPLHF
TGTGCCAGTGGACTTAGGACTCTAGATTCACCCCTCCACTTT
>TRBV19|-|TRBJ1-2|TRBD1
CASSIDQQGRGGYTF
TGTGCCAGTAGTATAGACCAACAGGGGCGAGGTGGCTACACCTTC
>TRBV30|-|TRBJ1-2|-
CAWSAPTWGSLYGYTF
TGTGCCTGGAGTGCACCGACATGGGGGAGCCTTTATGGCTACACCTTC
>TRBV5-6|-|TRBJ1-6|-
CASSLRGPSPLHF
TGTGCCAGCAGCTTGCGGGGCCCCTCACCCCTCCACTTT
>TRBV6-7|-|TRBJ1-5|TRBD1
CASSYSDFRIKQGRSNQPQHF
TGTGCCAGCAGTTACTCGGATTTCCGGATAAAACAGGGGAGAAGCAATCAGCCCCAGCATTTT
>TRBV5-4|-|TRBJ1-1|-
CASSFGGGSYTEAFF
TGTGCCAGCAGCTTTGGAGGGGGTTCGTACACTGAAGCTTTCTTT